This paragraph reports one T cell receptor (beta chain). V was clipped by 5 bases and J by 3 bases; unmatched bases: 3. CDR3 length: 14 residues. Germline values: CDR1 SEHNR, CDR2 FQNEAQ (reference sequence). These data originate in a study of identical twins. Template switching created a universal primer site, and the cDNA included unique molecular identifiers. TCRdb re-called the 5' RACE reads with MiXCR, one entry per CDR3 protein. The sample holds around 1.7 million distinct CDR3 sequences; 32% are singletons and the top ten take about 0.27%. The receptor comes from a newborn girl in good health. This rearrangement joins TRBV7-9 to TRBJ2-2, with 7 bases aligning to TRBD1. Specimen: cord blood. Written as DNA, the CDR3 is TGTGCCAGCAGCACCGGGACAGACACCGGGGAGCTGTTTTTT. Its translation: CASSTGTDTGELFF.